This T cell receptor beta chain was captured by sequencing in a study of control samples from healthy donors and cancer patients. Assay: immunoSEQ multiplex PCR; the TCRdb copy retains only in-frame clones and omits some. The sample shows about 80,000 clones, around nine tenths of them seen only once. CDR1 is SEHNR, CDR2 FQNEAQ, per germline (reference sequence). The CDR3 totals 16 residues. V was pared by 1 base and J by 7 bases, with 12 bases of the junction left unmatched. This TCR came from a man in his fifties or sixties in good health. The chain links TRBV7-9 to TRBJ1-2; 7 bases agree with TRBD1. The sample comprised blood. The CDR3, as DNA: TGTGCCAGCAGCTTAGAATCGACAGGGAAAGACTCTGGCTACACCTTC. It encodes CASSLESTGKDSGYTF.